Each of the 17 T cell receptor beta chains below was sequenced from the same sample in a study of cytomegalovirus exposure and HLA in healthy donors. PCR primers comprised 60 Vbeta and 13 Jbeta primers. Repertoires were generated with immunoSEQ multiplex PCR, while TCRdb's copy carries only in-frame clones and drops some. The profile shows over 70,000 clones, 77% of them singletons. Sequencing was performed on PBMCs. Source of these receptors: a man in his forties or fifties in good health and CMV-seropositive.

The chain couples TRBV13 to TRBJ2-2, with 8 bases identical to TRBD1. Germline V gene sequence: CDR1 PRHDT, CDR2 FYEKMQ (reference sequence). Losses at the gene ends were 6 bases for V and 6 bases for J; bases not matched to a gene: 15. CDR3 length equals 17 residues. The CDR3 here is CASRPRTGNMGAGELFF. CDR3 coding DNA: TGTGCCAGCAGGCCTCGGACAGGGAATATGGGAGCCGGGGAGCTGTTTTTT.

V is TRBV9 and J is TRBJ2-1; 12 bases line up with TRBD1. V shed 3 bases and J 6 bases; nucleotides not matched to a gene: 4. CDR3 length: 15 amino acids. The germline V gene has CDR1 SGDLS and CDR2 YYNGEE. The CDR3 here is CASSAGQGAFNEQFF. CDR3 DNA sequence: TGTGCCAGCAGCGCGGGACAGGGGGCTTTCAATGAGCAGTTCTTC.

This clone was counted a few times. The chain links TRBV14 to TRBJ2-5, with TRBD1 as a possible D gene (6 bases). Germline CDR1 and CDR2: SGHDN and FVKESK. Trimming cost V 3 bases and J 4 bases, with 9 bases left between them. The CDR3 is made up of 13 amino acids. CDR3 in DNA: TGTGCCAGCAGCCAGGGGGCGCGAGAGACCCAGTACTTC. Its translation is CASSQGARETQYF.

V gene TRBV29-1 combines with J gene TRBJ2-1, with 7 bases identical to TRBD2. V trimming: 7 bases; J trimming: 0 bases; junction bases outside the gene matches: 15. This CDR3 region has 17 residues. Germline V gives CDR1 SQVTM, CDR2 ANQGSEA. The CDR3 loop is CSAPLAVIESSYNEQFF. CDR3 coding DNA: TGCAGCGCCCCCCTAGCGGTGATAGAAAGCTCCTACAATGAGCAGTTCTTC.

V gene TRBV7-3 combines with J gene TRBJ2-1; 8 bases are a match to TRBD2. The CDR3 has 16 residues. CDR1 and CDR2 from the germline V gene are SGHTA and FQGTGA. The trim removed 0 bases at V and 8 bases at J, leaving 9 bases unmatched. CDR3 sequence (DNA): TGTGCCAGCAGCTTAACGTTAAGCGGGAGTAAGGATGAGCAGTTCTTC. Its translation: CASSLTLSGSKDEQFF.

The chain recombines TRBV7-2 with TRBJ2-7; D might be TRBD2 (5 bases). This CDR3 has 16 amino acids. The germline V and J ends were trimmed by 2 bases and 6 bases, with 20 bases remaining between them. Per the germline V gene, CDR1 is SGHTA and CDR2 is FQGNSA. DNA of the CDR3: TGTGCCAGCAGCTTAACAGAGGGTCGGTCCCTTAGCGAGCAGTACTTC. Its translation: CASSLTEGRSLSEQYF.

The table lists this clone with a count of one. The rearrangement links TRBV14 to TRBJ1-1; D not resolved. Germline V CDR1 and CDR2: SGHDN, FVKESK. The CDR3 has 13 residues. Trimming removed 7 bases from V and 0 bases from J, with 9 bases in between. The CDR3 loop is CASTWSLNTEAFF. The CDR3 nucleotides read TGTGCCAGCACTTGGAGCTTGAACACTGAAGCTTTCTTT.

The gene calls are TRBV11-2 and TRBJ1-6; D perhaps matches TRBD1 (6 bases). CDR3 length equals 14 residues. The germline CDR1 and CDR2 sequences are SGHAT and FQNNGV. V gave up 2 bases and J gave up 9 bases, with 11 bases separating them. CDR3 bases: TGTGCCAGCAGCTTACAGGGGTTGAGTTCACCCCTCCACTTT. Amino acids: CASSLQGLSSPLHF.

This chain's CDR3 is CASSMTSGKGQFF. As DNA, the CDR3 is TGTGCCAGTAGTATGACTAGCGGGAAGGGGCAGTTCTTC. The genes are TRBV19 and TRBJ2-1; 11 bases line up with TRBD2. Germline CDR1 LNHDA, CDR2 SQIVND (reference sequence). V lost 3 bases to trimming and J lost 12 bases; unmatched junction nucleotides: 4. The length of the CDR3 is 13 residues.

The J gene is TRBJ1-2, the V gene TRBV28, with unresolved D. Germline lookup yields CDR1 MDHEN and CDR2 SYDVKM. The CDR3 is 16 amino acids. Deletions cut 6 bases from V and 5 bases from J, with 22 bases between. The CDR3 DNA reads TGTGCCAGCAGCTCCCCCCCCGACTTTGGCACATATGGCTACACCTTC. Translation gives CASSSPPDFGTYGYTF.

V and J are TRBV5-1 and TRBJ2-1; 8 bases agree with TRBD2. V was clipped by 3 bases and J by 3 bases; unmatched bases: 14. Germline assignment: CDR1 SGHRS and CDR2 YFSETQ. The CDR3 has 18 amino acids. CDR3: CASSSRVDSGTNYNEQFF. As DNA, the CDR3 is TGCGCCAGCAGCTCTAGGGTCGATAGCGGGACCAACTACAATGAGCAGTTCTTC.

There are a few counts of this clone. The chain recombines TRBV6-5 with TRBJ1-5; D is ambiguous. CDR3 length: 13 amino acids. CDR1 and CDR2 from the germline V gene are MNHEY and SVGAGI. V lost 4 bases, J lost 5 bases, and 9 bases lay in between. CDR3 DNA sequence: TGTGCCAGCAGTTTGACTGCAGATCAGCCCCAGCATTTT. It yields the protein CASSLTADQPQHF.

J is TRBJ2-7 and V is TRBV5-1, with D perhaps matching TRBD2 (5 bases). Trimming removed 4 bases from V and 0 bases from J, with 17 bases in between. The CDR3 has 16 residues. Germline CDR1 reads SGHRS; CDR2 reads YFSETQ. The CDR3 sequence is CASSLAAGLSSYEQYF. The DNA for the CDR3 is TGCGCCAGCAGCCTGGCGGCGGGCTTAAGCTCCTACGAGCAGTACTTC.

This clone was counted only a few times. The V call is TRBV29-1, the J call TRBJ2-7; D not resolved. CDR3 length: 11 residues. Trimming shortened V by 4 bases and J by 2 bases, and 6 bases separated the two germline ends. The V gene's germline CDR1 is SQVTM and CDR2 ANQGSEA. CDR3 amino acids: CSVGSTYEQYF. The CDR3 DNA reads TGCAGCGTTGGTTCAACCTACGAGCAGTACTTC.

The V and J genes are TRBV28 and TRBJ2-7; TRBD1 agrees at 7 bases. The CDR3 has 14 amino acids. The V gene's germline CDR1 is MDHEN and CDR2 SYDVKM. J was trimmed by 0 bases and V by 10 bases; bases with no gene match: 9. CDR3 loop: CATGETGRSYEQYF. CDR3 nucleotides: TGTGCCACAGGGGAGACAGGGCGCTCCTACGAGCAGTACTTC.

The chain is built from TRBV19 and TRBJ2-7, with a possible D match to TRBD2 (6 bases). This CDR3 is 17 amino acids long. In germline, CDR1 is LNHDA, CDR2 SQIVND (reference sequence). V gave up 5 bases and J gave up 3 bases, with 23 bases separating them. In DNA form, the CDR3 reads TGTGCCAGTAGTCTGGGCGGGACTTATATGGGGGTCTACGAGCAGTACTTC. It encodes CASSLGGTYMGVYEQYF.

This chain connects TRBV5-6 to TRBJ1-4, with TRBD1 identical over 7 bases. Trimming removed 4 bases from V and 0 bases from J; junction bases left unmatched: 6. CDR1 is SGHDT and CDR2 is YYEEEE in the germline V gene. CDR3 length equals 16 residues. CDR3: CASSHRTGATNEKLFF. CDR3 DNA sequence: TGTGCCAGCAGCCACAGAACAGGGGCAACTAATGAAAAACTGTTTTTT. Full variable domain (remainder filled in from reference TRBV5-6 and TRBJ1-4): DAGVTQSPTHLIKTRGQQVTLRCSPKSGHDTVSWYQQALGQGPQFIFQYYEEEERQRGNFPDRFSGHQFPNYSSELNVNALLLGDSALYLCASSHRTGATNEKLFFGSGTQLSVL.